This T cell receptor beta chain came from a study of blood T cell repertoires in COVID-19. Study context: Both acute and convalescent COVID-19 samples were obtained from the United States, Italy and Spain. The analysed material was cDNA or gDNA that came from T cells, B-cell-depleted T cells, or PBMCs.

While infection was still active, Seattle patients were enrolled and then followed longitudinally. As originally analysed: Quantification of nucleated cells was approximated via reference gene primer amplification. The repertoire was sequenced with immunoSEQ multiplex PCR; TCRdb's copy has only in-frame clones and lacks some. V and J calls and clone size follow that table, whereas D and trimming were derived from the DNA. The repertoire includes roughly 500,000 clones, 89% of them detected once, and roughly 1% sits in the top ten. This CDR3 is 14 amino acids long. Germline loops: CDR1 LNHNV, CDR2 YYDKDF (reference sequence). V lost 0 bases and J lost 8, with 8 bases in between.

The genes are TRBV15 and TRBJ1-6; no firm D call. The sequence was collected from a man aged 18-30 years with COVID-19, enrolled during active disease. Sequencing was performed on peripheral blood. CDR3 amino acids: CATSRDSGYSPLHF. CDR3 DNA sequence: TGTGCCACCAGCAGAGATTCAGGTTATTCACCCCTCCACTTT.